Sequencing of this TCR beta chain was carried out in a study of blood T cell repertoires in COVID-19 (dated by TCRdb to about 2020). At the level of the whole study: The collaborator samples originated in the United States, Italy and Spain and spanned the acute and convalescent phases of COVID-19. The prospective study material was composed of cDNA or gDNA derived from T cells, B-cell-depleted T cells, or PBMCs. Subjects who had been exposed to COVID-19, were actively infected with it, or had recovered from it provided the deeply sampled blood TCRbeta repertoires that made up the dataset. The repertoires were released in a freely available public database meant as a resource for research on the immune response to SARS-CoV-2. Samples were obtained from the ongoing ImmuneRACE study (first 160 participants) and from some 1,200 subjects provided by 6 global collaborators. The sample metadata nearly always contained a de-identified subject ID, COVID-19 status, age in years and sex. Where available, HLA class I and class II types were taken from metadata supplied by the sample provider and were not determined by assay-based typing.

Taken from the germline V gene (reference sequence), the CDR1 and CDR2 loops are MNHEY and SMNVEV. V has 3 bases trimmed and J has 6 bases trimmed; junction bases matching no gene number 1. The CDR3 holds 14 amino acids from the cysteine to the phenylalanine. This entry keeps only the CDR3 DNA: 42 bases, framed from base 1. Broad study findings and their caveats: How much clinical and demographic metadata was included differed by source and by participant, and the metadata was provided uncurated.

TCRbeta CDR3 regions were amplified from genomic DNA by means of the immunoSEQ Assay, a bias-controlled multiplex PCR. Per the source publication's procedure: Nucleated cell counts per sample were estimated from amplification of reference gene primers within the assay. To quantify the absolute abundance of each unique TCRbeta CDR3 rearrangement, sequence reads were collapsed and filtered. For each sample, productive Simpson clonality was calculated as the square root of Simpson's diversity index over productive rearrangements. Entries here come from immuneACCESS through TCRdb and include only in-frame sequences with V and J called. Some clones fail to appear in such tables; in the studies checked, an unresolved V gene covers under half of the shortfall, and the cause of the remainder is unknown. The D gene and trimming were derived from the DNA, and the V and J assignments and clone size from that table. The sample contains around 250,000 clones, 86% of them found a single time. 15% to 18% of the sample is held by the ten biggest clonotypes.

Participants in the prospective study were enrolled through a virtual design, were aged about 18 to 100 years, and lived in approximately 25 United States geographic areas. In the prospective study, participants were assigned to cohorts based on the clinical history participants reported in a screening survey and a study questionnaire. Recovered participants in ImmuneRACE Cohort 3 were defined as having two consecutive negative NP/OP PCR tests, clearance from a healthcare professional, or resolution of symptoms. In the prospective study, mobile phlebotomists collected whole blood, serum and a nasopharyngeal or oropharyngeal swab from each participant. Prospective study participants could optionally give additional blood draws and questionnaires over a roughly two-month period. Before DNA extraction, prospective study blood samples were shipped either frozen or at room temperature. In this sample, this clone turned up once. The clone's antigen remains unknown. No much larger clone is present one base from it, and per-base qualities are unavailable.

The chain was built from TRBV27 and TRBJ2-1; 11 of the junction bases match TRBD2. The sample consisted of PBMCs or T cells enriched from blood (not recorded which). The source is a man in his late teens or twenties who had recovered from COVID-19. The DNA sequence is TGTGCCAGCAGTTTTGGGACTAGCGGCAATGAGCAGTTCTTC. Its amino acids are CASSFGTSGNEQFF.